This T cell receptor (beta chain) was identified during a study of T cells in localized non-small cell lung cancer. General study results and limits: Uninvolved adjacent lung, not tumor, had the highest T cell clonality. Longer overall survival associated with higher blood T cell density; shorter survival with higher adjacent-lung clonality.

In the case of this clone: Its target is unknown.

The assay was immunoSEQ multiplex PCR, and TCRdb's table has in-frame clones only and misses some. The repertoire holds approximately 81,000 clones, around 89% seen once, with 20% to 25% in the top ten. In germline, CDR1 is SGDLS, CDR2 YYNGEE. This CDR3 spans 14 amino acids. Trimming cost V 1 base and J 3 bases, with 8 bases left between them. Sequenced here: peripheral blood, sampled before any cancer treatment. The sequence was obtained from a woman aged 40 to 75 with stage I squamous cell lung carcinoma. The chain joins TRBV9 to TRBJ1-3, with D uncertain. This CDR3 is CASSVTPSGNTIYF. The CDR3 coding sequence is TGTGCCAGCAGCGTAACACCTAGTGGAAACACCATATATTTT. Drawing the rest from reference TRBV9 and TRBJ1-3, the complete variable domain is DSGVTQTPKHLITATGQRVTLRCSPRSGDLSVYWYQQSLDQGLQFLIQYYNGEERAKGNILERFSAQQFPDLHSELNLSSLELGDSALYFCASSVTPSGNTIYFGEGSWLTVV.